This TCR beta chain originates from a study of a mutant IDH1 vaccine in newly diagnosed glioma. A remark on this clone: Its target is not known.

Assay: immunoSEQ multiplex PCR; the TCRdb copy retains only in-frame clones and omits some. The sample shows 68,000 or so clones, approximately 88% of them seen only once. Germline V gene sequence: CDR1 MNHNY, CDR2 SVGAGI (reference sequence). This CDR3 is built from 14 residues. The V and J ends lost 6 bases and 3 bases respectively, with 14 bases between them. Study conclusions and caveats: Across multiple MHC alleles, roughly 93% of patients had vaccine-induced responses.

Time point given: week 35, safety follow-up. Each vaccine dose was 300 ug of mutant IDH1 20-mer peptide, with topical imiquimod. Tumors from donors were new WHO grade 3 or 4 IDH1-mutant astrocytomas with ATRX loss. Sample: PBMCs, taken from a glioma patient whose treatment included an IDH1 peptide vaccine. The clonotype comes from a man aged 18-30 years with glioma. The rearrangement uses TRBV6-6 and TRBJ2-5, with TRBD1 as a possible D gene (5 bases). The CDR3 region is CASRGRQGKETQYF. Here the CDR3 DNA reads TGTGCCAGCAGGGGGCGGCAGGGAAAAGAGACCCAGTACTTC.